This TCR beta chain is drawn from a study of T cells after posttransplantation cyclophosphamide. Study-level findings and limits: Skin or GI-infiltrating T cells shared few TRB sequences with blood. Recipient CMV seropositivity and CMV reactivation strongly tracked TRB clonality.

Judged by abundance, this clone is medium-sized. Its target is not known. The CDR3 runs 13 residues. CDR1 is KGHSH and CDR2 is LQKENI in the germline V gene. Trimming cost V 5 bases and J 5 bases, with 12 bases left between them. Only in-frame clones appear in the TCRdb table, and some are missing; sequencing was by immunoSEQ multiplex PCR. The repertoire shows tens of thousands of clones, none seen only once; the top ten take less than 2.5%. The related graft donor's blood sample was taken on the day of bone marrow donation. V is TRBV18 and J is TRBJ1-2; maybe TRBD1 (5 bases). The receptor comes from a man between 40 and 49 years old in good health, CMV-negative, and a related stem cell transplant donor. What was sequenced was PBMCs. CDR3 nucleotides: TGTGCCAGCTCAGCTTCTCAGGGTTATGGCTACACCTTC. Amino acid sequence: CASSASQGYGYTF.